This T cell receptor beta chain stems from a study of control samples from healthy donors and cancer patients. This clone was seen only once. This table comes from immunoSEQ multiplex PCR, and its TCRdb copy is limited to in-frame clones, with some not included. Of 120,000 or so clones listed, 80% to 95% are singletons. The CDR3 consists of 16 residues. With 4 bases clipped from V and 7 bases from J, the junction kept 13 bases outside the gene matches. Germline V gives CDR1 SGDLS, CDR2 YYNGEE. The chain has TRBV9 and TRBJ2-2, with TRBD2 matching 7 bases. The source material was blood. This receptor was taken from a man in his late teens or twenties in good health. CDR3 nucleotides: TGTGCCAGCAGCCCACGGCGGCGGGGGAATTTCGGGGAGCTGTTTTTT. This translates into CASSPRRRGNFGELFF.